A selection of T cell receptor beta chains follows, all from one sample in a study of radiation and T cells in renal cell carcinoma. The assay was immunoSEQ multiplex PCR, and TCRdb's table has in-frame clones only and misses some. Of about 86,000 clones listed, about 85% are singletons. Sequencing used blood, obtained from a patient whose treatment included radiotherapy and nephrectomy. The origin of the receptors is a man aged 45-60 years with renal cell carcinoma. Each CDR3 is given with its conserved first and last residue. The order of the fields is J gene, V gene, CDR3 protein.

J: TRBJ2-5
V: TRBV29-1
CDR3: CSGGPETQYF

J: TRBJ1-3
V: TRBV30
CDR3: CAWSVIPAGNTIYF

J: TRBJ2-2
V: TRBV19
CDR3: CATAPDSGGPGELFF

J: TRBJ1-1
V: TRBV7-9
CDR3: CASSLMETEAFF

J: TRBJ1-1
V: TRBV29-1
CDR3: CSVESRDKMNTEAFF

J: TRBJ2-3
V: TRBV5-4
CDR3: CASSKGTSGGTDTQYF

J: TRBJ1-4
V: TRBV10-3
CDR3: CAIRRDGGNEKLFF

J: TRBJ2-7
V: TRBV15
CDR3: CATSRGGNSYEQYF

J: TRBJ1-1
V: TRBV6-5
CDR3: CASRRDSPNTEAFF

J: TRBJ2-4
V: TRBV5-1
CDR3: CASSDDRGAKNIQYF

J: TRBJ1-5
V: TRBV7-2
CDR3: CASSLALGSTQPQHF

J: TRBJ2-7
V: TRBV2
CDR3: CASRGLQGGSEQYF

J: TRBJ1-5
V: TRBV19
CDR3: CASSLGGGGNQPQHF

J: TRBJ2-7
V: TRBV6-5
CDR3: CASSYSSGHPYEQYF

J: TRBJ2-2
V: TRBV5-1
CDR3: CASSPTLGGELFF

J: TRBJ2-2
V: TRBV27
CDR3: CASSLAVSGTGELFF

J: TRBJ2-6
V: TRBV6-1
CDR3: CASSGFKSGANVLTF

J: TRBJ1-6
V: TRBV30
CDR3: CAWSVRSNSPLHF

J: TRBJ2-3
V: TRBV28
CDR3: CASSSPDRLSSEYF

J: TRBJ2-5
V: TRBV5-1
CDR3: CASSLRGAQYF